Below, one TCR beta chain is given with its context. The sample comes from a study of blood T cells in healthy people across ages. Combining a sample-barcoded 5' primer with a J-beta primer mix, a second PCR ran for about 7 to 11 cycles. TCRdb ran MiXCR on the 5' RACE reads and lists one entry per CDR3 protein. The sample lists hundreds of thousands of distinct CDR3 sequences, roughly 25% seen once, with under 9.5% in the top ten. The germline gives CDR1 MNHEY, CDR2 SVGAGI. This CDR3 is built from 14 residues. Isolation per sample recovered at least 7 million PBMCs. The same data also contributed to another study, on T cells of mothers and their children. Turning to that study: The study obtained over 8 million TCR beta CDR3 reads per mother and a few million per child.

Input material: blood. The V call is TRBV6-5, the J call TRBJ2-5, with 8 positions matching TRBD2. The J call could be wrong; TRBJ2-7 is a better fit for the DNA end. The TCR comes from a boy between 10 and 17 years old in good health. The CDR3 DNA is TGTGCCAGCAGTTCCTTAGCGGGAATCTACGAGCAGTACTTC. This encodes CASSSLAGIYEQYF.